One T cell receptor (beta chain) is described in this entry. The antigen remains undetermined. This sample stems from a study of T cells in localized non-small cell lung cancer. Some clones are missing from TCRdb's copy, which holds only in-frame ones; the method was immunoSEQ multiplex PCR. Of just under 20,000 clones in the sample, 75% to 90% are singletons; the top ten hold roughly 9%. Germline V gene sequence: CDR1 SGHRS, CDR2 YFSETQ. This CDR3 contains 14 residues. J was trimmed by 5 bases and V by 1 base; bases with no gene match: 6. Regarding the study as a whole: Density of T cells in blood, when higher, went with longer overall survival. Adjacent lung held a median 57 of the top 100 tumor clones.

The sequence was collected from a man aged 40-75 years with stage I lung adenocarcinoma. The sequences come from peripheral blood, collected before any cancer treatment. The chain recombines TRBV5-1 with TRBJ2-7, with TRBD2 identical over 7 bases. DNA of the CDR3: TGCGCCAGCAGCTTGTTCCAGGGAGGGGACGAGCAGTACTTC. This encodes CASSLFQGGDEQYF.